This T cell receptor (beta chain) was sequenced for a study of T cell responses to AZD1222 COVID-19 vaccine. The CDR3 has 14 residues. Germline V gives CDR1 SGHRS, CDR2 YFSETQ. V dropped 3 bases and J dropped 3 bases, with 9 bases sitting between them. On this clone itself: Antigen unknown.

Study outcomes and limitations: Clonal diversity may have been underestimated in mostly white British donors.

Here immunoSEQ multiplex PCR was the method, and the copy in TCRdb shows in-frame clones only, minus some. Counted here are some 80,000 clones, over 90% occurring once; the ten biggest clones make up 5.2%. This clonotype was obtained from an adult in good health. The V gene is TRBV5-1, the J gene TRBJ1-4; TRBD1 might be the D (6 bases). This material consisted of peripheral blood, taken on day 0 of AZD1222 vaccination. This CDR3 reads CASSSRGANEKLFF. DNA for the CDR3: TGCGCCAGCAGCTCGAGGGGGGCTAATGAAAAACTGTTTTTT.